This T cell receptor (beta chain) was recorded in a study of blood T cell repertoires in COVID-19. Study-wide context: The study drew acute and convalescent COVID-19 samples from the United States, Italy and Spain.

Seattle enrolled patients during active infection and tracked them longitudinally. The table came from immunoSEQ multiplex PCR; TCRdb's copy has only in-frame clones and leaves some out. In the table there are roughly 110,000 clones, approximately 80% of which are singletons. This CDR3 is 15 amino acids long. Losses at the gene ends were 0 bases for V and 2 bases for J; bases not matched to a gene: 4. The germline V gene encodes CDR1 SGHRS and CDR2 YFSETQ. V is TRBV5-1 and J is TRBJ2-7, with 8 positions matching TRBD1. Sequenced sample: peripheral blood. This clonotype was sampled from a man older than 75 with COVID-19, enrolled during active disease. The CDR3 DNA sequence: TGCGCCAGCAGCTTGGCCCCGACAGGGGCCTACGAGCAGTACTTC. The encoded protein is CASSLAPTGAYEQYF. The whole variable domain, remainder taken from reference TRBV5-1 and TRBJ2-7, is KAGVTQTPRYLIKTRGQQVTLSCSPISGHRSVSWYQQTPGQGLQFLFEYFSETQRNKGNFPGRFSGRQFSNSRSEMNVSTLELGDSALYLCASSLAPTGAYEQYFGPGTRLTVT.